The sequence of this TCR beta chain was determined in a study of blood T cell repertoires in COVID-19. Germline V CDR1 and CDR2: KGHSH, LQKENI. V dropped 5 bases and J dropped 8; count of bases not matched to a gene: 13. The CDR3 has 16 amino acids. In the original analysis: Amplifying reference gene primers gave estimates of nucleated cell counts. TCRdb's copy holds only in-frame clones and misses some; the assay was immunoSEQ multiplex PCR. V, J and clone size are those of that table, while D and trimming were read from the DNA. The sample shows under 250,000 clones, around 86% of them seen only once.

V and J are TRBV18 and TRBJ1-5, with 9 positions matching TRBD1. The sample consisted of peripheral blood. This TCR was sampled from a man in his forties or fifties with COVID-19, enrolled during active disease. The CDR3 DNA reads TGTGCCAGCTCATCCACGACAGGGGGGTCCCCGGAGCCCCAGCATTTT. It translates to CASSSTTGGSPEPQHF.